This is a list of T cell receptor beta chains from one sample in a study of vaccination effects on CD4 cells after COVID-19. Profiled with immunoSEQ multiplex PCR; TCRdb holds only in-frame clones, not every one. This sample has about 45,000 clones, with around 70% found just once. These receptors have no identified antigens. The specimen was CD4+ T cells from PBMCs cultured without peptide, collected before COVID-19 vaccination. All receptors come from a human donor who had a prior SARS-CoV-2 infection. Both conserved end residues are part of each CDR3. Each record gives: J gene, V gene, CDR3 protein.

TRBJ1-1 | TRBV30 | CARRSGPNTEAFF
TRBJ1-2 | TRBV18 | CASSPQSEEGYTF
TRBJ2-4 | TRBV9 | CASSARRQGYIQYF
TRBJ2-1 | TRBV6-5 | CASRPVGGSYNEQFF
TRBJ2-3 | TRBV5-1 | CASSFSHDRNTDTQYF
TRBJ1-2 | TRBV5-1 | CASSFGGNYGYTF
TRBJ1-1 | TRBV2 | CASSKGTEAFF
TRBJ2-7 | TRBV5-4 | CASSLGPGQGAIQRYF
TRBJ2-5 | TRBV29-1 | CSVVVPNHQETQYF
TRBJ2-5 | TRBV5-8 | CASKLYGAGEETQYF
TRBJ2-3 | TRBV5-4 | CASSGRADTQYF
TRBJ2-3 | TRBV5-1 | CASSLGVGGRTDTQYF
TRBJ1-6 | TRBV19 | CASSSDWESSPLHF
TRBJ1-3 | TRBV18 | CASSPQAETAGNTIYF
TRBJ2-1 | TRBV28 | CASMGGGWNEQFF
TRBJ2-3 | TRBV5-1 | CASRYTDTQYF